Sequencing of this T cell receptor beta chain was carried out in a study of T cells after yellow fever vaccination. Overall study: Low-cell-number fractions were prepared with SMART-Seq v4 Ultra Low Input. Study conclusions and caveats: The secondary response showed a weaker magnitude and a faster peak, day 5 versus 15.

TCRdb analysed the 5' RACE reads with MiXCR anew, one entry per CDR3 protein. The data show approximately 110,000 distinct CDR3 sequences, 7.4% seen once. This clonotype was seen many times. Its antigen is undetermined. The receptor was isolated from a man aged 18 to 29 who received the YFV17D yellow fever vaccine. The sequencing used CD4+ T cells sorted from PBMCs, collected approximately 11 days after the first yellow fever vaccination.

CDR3 amino acids: CASSDPGDRGEQYV. In DNA, the CDR3 is TGTGCCAGCAGTGACCCGGGGGACAGGGGCGAGCAGTACGTC. This rearrangement joins TRBV6-4 to TRBJ2-7, with TRBD1 matching over 10 bases. This CDR3 has 14 amino acids. The germline CDR1 and CDR2 sequences are MRHNA and SNTAGT. V dropped 2 bases and J dropped 6; count of bases not matched to a gene: 4.